This T cell receptor beta chain was observed in a study of shared clonotypes between healthy human individuals. The genomic DNA of each subset was split evenly across several immunoSEQ plates. Produced via immunoSEQ multiplex PCR; TCRdb's table is partial and in-frame only. The data hold about 650,000 clones, with just under 97% observed a single time. Terminally differentiated effector memory CD45RA+ cells were left out of the naive CD8 fraction, which was CD45RO-negative and positively selected for CCR7. Per the germline V gene, CDR1 is MNHEY and CDR2 is SMNVEV (reference sequence). This CDR3 comprises 15 residues. Trimming pared 6 bases from V and 2 bases from J, leaving 15 bases between.

The rearrangement uses TRBV27 and TRBJ2-3; D tentatively fits TRBD1 or TRBD2 (5 bases each). The TCR was taken from a woman aged 25 to 39 in good health. Sequenced: naive CD8+ T cells sorted from blood. CDR3 DNA: TGTGCCAGCAGCCAGACCGGGACCGACACAGATACGCAGTATTTT. Translated, it gives CASSQTGTDTDTQYF.